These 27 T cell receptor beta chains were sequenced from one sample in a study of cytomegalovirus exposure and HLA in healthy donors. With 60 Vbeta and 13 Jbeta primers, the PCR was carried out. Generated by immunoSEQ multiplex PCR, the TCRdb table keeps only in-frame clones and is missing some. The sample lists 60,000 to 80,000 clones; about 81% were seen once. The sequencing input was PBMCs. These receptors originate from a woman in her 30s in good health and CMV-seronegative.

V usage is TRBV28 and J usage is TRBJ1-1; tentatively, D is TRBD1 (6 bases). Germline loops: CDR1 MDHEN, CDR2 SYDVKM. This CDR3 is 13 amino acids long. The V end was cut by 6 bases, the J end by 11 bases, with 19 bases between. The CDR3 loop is CASSYTDLRGAFF. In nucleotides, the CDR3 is TGTGCCAGCAGCTACACCGACCTGAGGGGGGCTTTCTTT.

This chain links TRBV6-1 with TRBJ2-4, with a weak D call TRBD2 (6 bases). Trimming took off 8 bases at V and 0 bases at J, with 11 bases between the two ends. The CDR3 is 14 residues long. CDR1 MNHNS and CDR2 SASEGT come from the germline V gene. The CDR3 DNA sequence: TGTGCCAGCTCGGGCGGGATAGCCAAAAACATTCAGTACTTC. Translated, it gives CASSGGIAKNIQYF.

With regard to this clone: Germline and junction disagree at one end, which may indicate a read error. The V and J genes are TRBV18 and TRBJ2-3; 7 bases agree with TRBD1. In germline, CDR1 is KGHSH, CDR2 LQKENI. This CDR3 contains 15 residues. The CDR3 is CASSPQGTYLDTQYF. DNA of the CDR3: TGTGCCAGCTCGCCACAGGGGACATATTTGGATACGCAGTATTTT.

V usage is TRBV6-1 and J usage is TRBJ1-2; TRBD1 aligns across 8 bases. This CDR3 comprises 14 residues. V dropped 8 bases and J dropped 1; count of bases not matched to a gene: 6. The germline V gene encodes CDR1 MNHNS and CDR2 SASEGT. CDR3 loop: CASSQGAYNYGYTF. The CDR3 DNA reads TGTGCCAGCTCTCAGGGGGCTTATAACTATGGCTACACCTTC.

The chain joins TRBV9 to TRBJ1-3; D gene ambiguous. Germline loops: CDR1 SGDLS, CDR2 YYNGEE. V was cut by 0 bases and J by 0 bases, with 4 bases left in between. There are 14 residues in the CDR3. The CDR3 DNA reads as TGTGCCAGCAGCGTAGACGGCTCTGGAAACACCATATATTTT. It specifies CASSVDGSGNTIYF.

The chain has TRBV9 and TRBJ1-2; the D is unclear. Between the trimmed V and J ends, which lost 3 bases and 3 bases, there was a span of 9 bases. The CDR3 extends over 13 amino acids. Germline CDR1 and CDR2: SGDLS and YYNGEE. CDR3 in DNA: TGTGCCAGCAGCGAATCGGGGTACTATGGCTACACCTTC. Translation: CASSESGYYGYTF. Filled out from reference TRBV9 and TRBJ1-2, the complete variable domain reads DSGVTQTPKHLITATGQRVTLRCSPRSGDLSVYWYQQSLDQGLQFLIQYYNGEERAKGNILERFSAQQFPDLHSELNLSSLELGDSALYFCASSESGYYGYTFGSGTRLTVV.

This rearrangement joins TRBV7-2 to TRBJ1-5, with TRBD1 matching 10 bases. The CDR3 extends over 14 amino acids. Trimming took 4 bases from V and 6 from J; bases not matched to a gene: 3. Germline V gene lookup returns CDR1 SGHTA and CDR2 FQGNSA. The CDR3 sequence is CASSSDRGAQPQHF. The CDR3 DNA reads TGTGCCAGCAGCTCGGACAGGGGGGCTCAGCCCCAGCATTTT. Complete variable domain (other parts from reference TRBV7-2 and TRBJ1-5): GAGVSQSPSNKVTEKGKDVELRCDPISGHTALYWYRQSLGQGLEFLIYFQGNSAPDKSGLPSDRFSAERTGGSVSTLTIQRTQQEDSAVYLCASSSDRGAQPQHFGDGTRLSIL.

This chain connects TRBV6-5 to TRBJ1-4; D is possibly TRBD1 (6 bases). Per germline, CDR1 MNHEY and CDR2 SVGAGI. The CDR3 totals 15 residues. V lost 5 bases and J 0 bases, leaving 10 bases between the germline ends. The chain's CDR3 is CASSPGATTNEKLFF. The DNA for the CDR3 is TGTGCCAGCAGTCCAGGGGCTACAACTAATGAAAAACTGTTTTTT.

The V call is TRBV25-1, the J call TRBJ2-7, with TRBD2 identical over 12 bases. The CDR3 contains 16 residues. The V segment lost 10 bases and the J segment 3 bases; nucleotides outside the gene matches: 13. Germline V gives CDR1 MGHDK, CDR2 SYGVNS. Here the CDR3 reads CATMTSGRPGVYEQYF. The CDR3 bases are TGTGCCACCATGACTAGCGGGAGACCCGGGGTCTACGAGCAGTACTTC.

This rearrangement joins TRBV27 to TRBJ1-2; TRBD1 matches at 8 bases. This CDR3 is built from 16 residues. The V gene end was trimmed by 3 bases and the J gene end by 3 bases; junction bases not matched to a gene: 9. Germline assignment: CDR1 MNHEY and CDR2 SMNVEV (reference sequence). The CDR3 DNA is TGTGCCAGCAGTTTGTCCGCCTCCAGGGGGCACTATGGCTACACCTTC. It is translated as CASSLSASRGHYGYTF.

In DNA form, the CDR3 reads TGCGCCAGCAGCCTAGGTCAGGGGACAGATACGCAGTATTTT. Translated, it gives CASSLGQGTDTQYF. The chain recombines TRBV4-1 with TRBJ2-3; weak D call: TRBD1 (6 bases). The CDR3 covers 14 residues. The V gene's germline CDR1 is MGHRA and CDR2 YSYEKL. V was shortened by 4 bases and J by 3 bases, with 11 bases between the two germline ends.

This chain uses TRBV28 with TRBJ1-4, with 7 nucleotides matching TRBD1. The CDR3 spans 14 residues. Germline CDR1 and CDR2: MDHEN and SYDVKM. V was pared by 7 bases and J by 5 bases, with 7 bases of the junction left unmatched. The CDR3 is CASTDRVANEKLFF. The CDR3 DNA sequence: TGTGCCAGCACCGACAGGGTAGCCAATGAAAAACTGTTTTTT.

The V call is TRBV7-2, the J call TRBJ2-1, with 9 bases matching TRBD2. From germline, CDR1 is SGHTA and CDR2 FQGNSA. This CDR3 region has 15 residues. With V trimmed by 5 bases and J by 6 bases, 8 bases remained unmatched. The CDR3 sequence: CASSPAGGWVNEQFF. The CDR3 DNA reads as TGTGCCAGCAGCCCAGCGGGAGGCTGGGTCAATGAGCAGTTCTTC.

The CDR3 sequence is CAISDFAASWDSNEQFF. Here the CDR3 DNA reads TGTGCCATCAGTGATTTTGCGGCTAGCTGGGACTCTAATGAGCAGTTCTTC. This chain uses TRBV10-3 with TRBJ2-1, with D perhaps matching TRBD2 (6 bases). The CDR3 runs 17 residues. Trimming cost V 3 bases and J 7 bases, with 22 bases left between them. CDR1 ENHRY and CDR2 SYGVKD come from the germline V gene.

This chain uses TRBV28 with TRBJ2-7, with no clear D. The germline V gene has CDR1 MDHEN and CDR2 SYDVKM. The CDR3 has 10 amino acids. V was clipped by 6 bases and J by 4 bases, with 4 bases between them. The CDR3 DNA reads TGTGCCAGCAGCCTTTACGAGCAGTACTTC. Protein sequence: CASSLYEQYF.

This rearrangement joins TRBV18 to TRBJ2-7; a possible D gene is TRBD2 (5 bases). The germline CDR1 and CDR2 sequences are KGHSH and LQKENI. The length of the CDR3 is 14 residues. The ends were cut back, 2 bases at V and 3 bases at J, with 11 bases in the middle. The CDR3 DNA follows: TGTGCCAGCTCACCAGTCTCGGGGAGCTACGAGCAGTACGTC. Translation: CASSPVSGSYEQYV.

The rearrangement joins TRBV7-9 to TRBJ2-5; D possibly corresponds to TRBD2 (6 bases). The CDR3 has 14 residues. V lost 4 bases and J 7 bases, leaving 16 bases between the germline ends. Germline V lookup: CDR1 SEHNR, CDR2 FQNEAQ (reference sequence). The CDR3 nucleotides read TGTGCCAGCAGCTCCTACATTGAGGGAGGGACCCAGTACTTC. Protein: CASSSYIEGGTQYF.

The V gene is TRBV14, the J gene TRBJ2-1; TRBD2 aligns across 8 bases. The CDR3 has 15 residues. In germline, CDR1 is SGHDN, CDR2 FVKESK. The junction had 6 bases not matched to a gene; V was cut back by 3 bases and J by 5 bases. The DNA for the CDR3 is TGTGCCAGCAGCCATAGACTAGCGACCCACAATGAGCAGTTCTTC. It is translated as CASSHRLATHNEQFF. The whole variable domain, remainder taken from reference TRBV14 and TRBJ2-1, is EAGVTQFPSHSVIEKGQTVTLRCDPISGHDNLYWYRRVMGKEIKFLLHFVKESKQDESGMPNNRFLAERTGGTYSTLKVQPAELEDSGVYFCASSHRLATHNEQFFGPGTRLTVL.

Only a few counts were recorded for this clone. CDR3 region: CASSLALAFTDTQYF. CDR3 DNA: TGCGCCAGCAGCTTGGCCTTAGCCTTCACGGATACGCAGTATTTT. The chain employs TRBV5-1 and TRBJ2-3; D is unresolved. The CDR3 contains 15 residues. With 0 bases removed from V and 6 bases from J, the gap between germline ends came to 14 bases. Germline assignment: CDR1 SGHRS and CDR2 YFSETQ.

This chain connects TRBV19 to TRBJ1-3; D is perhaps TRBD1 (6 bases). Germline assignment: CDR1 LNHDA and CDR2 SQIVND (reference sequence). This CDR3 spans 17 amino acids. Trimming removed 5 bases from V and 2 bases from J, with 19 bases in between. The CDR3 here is CASSPRQEVAAGNTIYF. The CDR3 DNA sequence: TGTGCCAGTAGTCCCCGACAGGAGGTGGCTGCTGGAAACACCATATATTTT.

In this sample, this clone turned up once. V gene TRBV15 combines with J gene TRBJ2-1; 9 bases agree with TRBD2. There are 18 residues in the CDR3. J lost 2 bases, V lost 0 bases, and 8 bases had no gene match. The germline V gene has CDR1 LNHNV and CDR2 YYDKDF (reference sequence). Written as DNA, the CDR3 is TGTGCCACCAGCAGAGACCGGGGGACTAGCAAGGCCTACAATGAGCAGTTCTTC. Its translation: CATSRDRGTSKAYNEQFF. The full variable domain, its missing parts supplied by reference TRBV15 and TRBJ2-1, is DAMVIQNPRYQVTQFGKPVTLSCSQTLNHNVMYWYQQKSSQAPKLLFHYYDKDFNNEADTPDNFQSRRPNTSFCFLDIRSPGLGDTAMYLCATSRDRGTSKAYNEQFFGPGTRLTVL.

The CDR3 region has the DNA TGTGCCAGCAGTTTAGGACAGTTGGGGTATGGCTACACCTTC. This translates into CASSLGQLGYGYTF. This chain links TRBV28 with TRBJ1-2; TRBD1 is a possible D gene (6 bases). The CDR3 runs to 14 residues. The germline gives CDR1 MDHEN, CDR2 SYDVKM. Trimming cost V 2 bases and J 5 bases, with 12 bases left between them.

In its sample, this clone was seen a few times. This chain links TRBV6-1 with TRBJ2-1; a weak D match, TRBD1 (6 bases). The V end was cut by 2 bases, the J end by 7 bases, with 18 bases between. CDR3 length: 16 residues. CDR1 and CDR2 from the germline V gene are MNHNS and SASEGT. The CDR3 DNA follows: TGTGCCAGCAGTGAAATGATGGTCAGGGGATGGAATGAGCAGTTCTTC. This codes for CASSEMMVRGWNEQFF.

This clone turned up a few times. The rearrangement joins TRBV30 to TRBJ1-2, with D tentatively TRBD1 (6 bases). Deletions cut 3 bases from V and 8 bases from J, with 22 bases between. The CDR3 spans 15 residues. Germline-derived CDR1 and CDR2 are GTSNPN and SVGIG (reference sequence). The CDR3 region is CAWSRLKDSLGGYTF. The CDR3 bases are TGTGCCTGGAGCCGACTCAAGGACAGCCTCGGGGGCTACACCTTC.

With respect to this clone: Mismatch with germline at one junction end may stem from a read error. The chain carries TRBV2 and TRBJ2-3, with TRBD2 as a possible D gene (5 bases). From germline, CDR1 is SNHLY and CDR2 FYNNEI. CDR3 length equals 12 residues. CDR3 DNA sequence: TGTGCCAGCACTTATCGGAGCCGTCGGACTTTATTT. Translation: CASTYRSRRTLF.

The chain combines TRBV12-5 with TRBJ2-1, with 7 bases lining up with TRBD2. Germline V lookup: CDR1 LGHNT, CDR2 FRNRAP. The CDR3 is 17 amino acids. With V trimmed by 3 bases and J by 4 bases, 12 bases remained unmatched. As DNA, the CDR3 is TGTGCTAGTGGTTTAGCCCTTGGGGGGGAGGCTTACAATGAGCAGTTCTTC. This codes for CASGLALGGEAYNEQFF. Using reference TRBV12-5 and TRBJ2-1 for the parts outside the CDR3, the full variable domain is DARVTQTPRHKVTEMGQEVTMRCQPILGHNTVFWYRQTMMQGLELLAYFRNRAPLDDSGMPKDRFSAEMPDATLATLKIQPSEPRDSAVYFCASGLALGGEAYNEQFFGPGTRLTVL.

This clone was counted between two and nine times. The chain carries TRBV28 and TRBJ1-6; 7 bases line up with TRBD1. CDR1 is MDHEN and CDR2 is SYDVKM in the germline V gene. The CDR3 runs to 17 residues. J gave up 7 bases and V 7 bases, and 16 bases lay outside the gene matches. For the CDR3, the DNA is TGTGCCAGCACCTCTTACAGGGGACGGAGGTTGAATTCACCCCTCCACTTT. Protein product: CASTSYRGRRLNSPLHF. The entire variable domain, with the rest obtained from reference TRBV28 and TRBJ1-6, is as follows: DVKVTQSSRYLVKRTGEKVFLECVQDMDHENMFWYRQDPGLGLRLIYFSYDVKMKEKGDIPEGYSVSREKKERFSLILESASTNQTSMYLCASTSYRGRRLNSPLHFGNGTRLTVT.